This TCR beta chain was sequenced for a study of early stage breast cancer tumors. Per germline, CDR1 SGHNT and CDR2 YYREEE (reference sequence). V was cut by 4 bases and J by 3 bases, with 11 bases left in between. This CDR3 has 14 residues. Clones were sequenced by immunoSEQ multiplex PCR, and TCRdb holds only the in-frame ones, with some missing. The sample consists of roughly 58,000 clones, approximately 90% of them appearing once. This receptor was obtained from a person between 65 and 79 years old with breast cancer. The chain carries TRBV5-4 and TRBJ2-1; D possibly corresponds to TRBD1 (6 bases). The sequenced sample was blood. The CDR3 here is CASSKQGDYNEQFF. CDR3 bases: TGTGCCAGCAGCAAACAGGGTGACTACAATGAGCAGTTCTTC.